The 12 T cell receptor beta chains below come from one sample, sequenced in a study of cytomegalovirus exposure and HLA in healthy donors. It was with 60 Vbeta and 13 Jbeta primers that the PCR ran. Libraries were prepared by immunoSEQ multiplex PCR; TCRdb keeps only in-frame clonotypes and omits some of them. Of about 150,000 clones in the sample, around three quarters were seen once. Sequencing was done on a sample of PBMCs. Source of these receptors: a man aged 35 to 55 in good health and CMV-seronegative.

The V and J genes are TRBV5-1 and TRBJ2-7; D not certain. The germline CDR1 and CDR2 sequences are SGHRS and YFSETQ. Trimming pared 9 bases from V and 3 bases from J, leaving 10 bases between. The CDR3 has 11 amino acids. The CDR3 DNA sequence: TGCGCCACCCTAGTGAGCTACGAGCAGTACTTC. As protein: CATLVSYEQYF. Variable domain in full (rest from reference TRBV5-1 and TRBJ2-7): KAGVTQTPRYLIKTRGQQVTLSCSPISGHRSVSWYQQTPGQGLQFLFEYFSETQRNKGNFPGRFSGRQFSNSRSEMNVSTLELGDSALYLCATLVSYEQYFGPGTRLTVT.

The chain uses TRBV2 and TRBJ2-3, with D maybe TRBD2 (6 bases). CDR1 and CDR2 from the germline V gene are SNHLY and FYNNEI. With 9 bases removed from V and 1 base from J, the gap between germline ends came to 14 bases. This CDR3 spans 14 amino acids. The CDR3: CASLRASGTDTQYF. In nucleotides, the CDR3 is TGTGCCAGTCTTAGGGCTAGCGGCACAGATACGCAGTATTTT.

CDR3 DNA: TGCGCCAGCAGCCTTGGACAGGGGGTAAAAGCGTACGAGCAGTACTTC. As protein: CASSLGQGVKAYEQYF. The J gene is TRBJ2-7, the V gene TRBV4-1, with 10 nucleotides matching TRBD1. V shed 4 bases, J shed 4 bases, and the junction held 10 bases outside the gene matches. The CDR3 covers 16 residues. The V gene's germline CDR1 is MGHRA and CDR2 YSYEKL.

This chain links TRBV30 with TRBJ1-4; TRBD1 might be the D (5 bases). V lost 1 base and J 8 bases, leaving 17 bases between the germline ends. This CDR3 is 15 amino acids long. Germline V gene lookup returns CDR1 GTSNPN and CDR2 SVGIG (reference sequence). The DNA of the CDR3 is TGTGCCTGGAGTGACCAAGGGGTTGGTGACGAAAAACTGTTTTTT. This codes for CAWSDQGVGDEKLFF. Full variable domain (rest looked up from reference TRBV30 and TRBJ1-4): SQTIHQWPATLVQPVGSPLSLECTVEGTSNPNLYWYRQAAGRGLQLLFYSVGIGQISSEVPQNLSASRPQDRQFILSSKKLLLSDSGFYLCAWSDQGVGDEKLFFGSGTQLSVL.

The chain carries TRBV6-1 and TRBJ1-3; D might be TRBD1 (5 bases). V lost 2 bases and J lost 0, with 14 bases in between. The CDR3 has 17 amino acids. CDR1 and CDR2 (germline): MNHNS, SASEGT. CDR3 sequence (DNA): TGTGCCAGCAGTGAATGGGGGGACGGATACTCTGGAAACACCATATATTTT. Its translation: CASSEWGDGYSGNTIYF.

The V call is TRBV28, the J call TRBJ1-3; 7 bases align to TRBD1. Germline V gene sequence: CDR1 MDHEN, CDR2 SYDVKM. V lost 3 bases to trimming and J lost 5 bases; unmatched junction nucleotides: 7. The CDR3 consists of 15 residues. CDR3 sequence: CASSFRQGLRNTIYF. The CDR3 DNA sequence: TGTGCCAGCAGTTTCCGACAGGGACTTCGAAACACCATATATTTT.

About this clone itself: The junction differs from germline at one of its ends, possibly a read error. This chain joins TRBV7-9 and TRBJ2-3; the match to TRBD2 covers 9 bases. The CDR3 runs 16 residues. Germline V gives CDR1 SEHNR, CDR2 FQNEAQ (reference sequence). The CDR3 DNA follows: TGTTCCAGCAAAGAACCAGCGGGAGGATTAACAGATACGCAGTATTTT. Translating it yields CSSKEPAGGLTDTQYF.

The chain links TRBV6-1 to TRBJ2-7; D is undetermined. Germline CDR1 MNHNS, CDR2 SASEGT. This CDR3 has 12 residues. The germline V and J ends were trimmed by 6 bases and 0 bases, with 6 bases remaining between them. As DNA, the CDR3 is TGTGCCAGCAGCCTCCGCTCCTACGAGCAGTACTTC. It codes for CASSLRSYEQYF.

The chain couples TRBV28 to TRBJ2-7, with 9 bases matching TRBD2. Trimming took 6 bases from V and 3 from J; bases not matched to a gene: 18. This CDR3 region has 18 residues. The germline CDR1 and CDR2 sequences are MDHEN and SYDVKM. In DNA form, the CDR3 reads TGTGCCAGCAGCAAGGAAATTATACTTGGACTAGCGAGCTACGAGCAGTACTTC. Protein sequence: CASSKEIILGLASYEQYF.

In this sample, this clone turned up a few times. V usage is TRBV5-1 and J usage is TRBJ2-2; 8 bases map to TRBD1. Germline trimming cut 3 bases from V and 6 bases from J; bases unmatched to any gene: 13. Germline V gene lookup returns CDR1 SGHRS and CDR2 YFSETQ. The CDR3 is made up of 17 amino acids. The CDR3 nucleotides are TGCGCCAGCAGCTCATGGCCCGAGACAGGGGAGGCCGGGGAGCTGTTTTTT. It specifies CASSSWPETGEAGELFF.

The chain is built from TRBV28 and TRBJ1-1; D is undetermined. The V and J ends lost 4 bases and 5 bases respectively, with 23 bases between them. The CDR3 is 17 residues long. CDR1 and CDR2 from the germline V gene are MDHEN and SYDVKM. The CDR3 reads CASSSLYGQAGGTEAFF. The CDR3 DNA is TGTGCCAGCAGTTCACTCTACGGTCAAGCCGGAGGGACTGAAGCTTTCTTT. The full variable domain, with the rest looked up from reference TRBV28 and TRBJ1-1, is DVKVTQSSRYLVKRTGEKVFLECVQDMDHENMFWYRQDPGLGLRLIYFSYDVKMKEKGDIPEGYSVSREKKERFSLILESASTNQTSMYLCASSSLYGQAGGTEAFFGQGTRLTVV.

The count of this clone is one. The rearrangement joins TRBV9 to TRBJ1-4; TRBD1 aligns across 7 bases. The CDR3 is 15 amino acids. V lost 0 bases to trimming and J lost 8 bases; unmatched junction nucleotides: 7. Germline V gives CDR1 SGDLS, CDR2 YYNGEE. The CDR3 here is CASSVEDRLGEKLFF. The CDR3 DNA reads TGTGCCAGCAGCGTAGAGGACAGGTTAGGGGAAAAACTGTTTTTT.